This TCR beta chain was sequenced in a study of CD8 T cells in ankylosing spondylitis. This clonotype was picked up many times. In germline, CDR1 is SGHRS, CDR2 YFSETQ. Between the trimmed V and J ends, which lost 0 bases and 1 base, there was a span of 10 bases. The CDR3 contains 15 residues. The authors made TCR beta libraries by quantitative 5'-RACE with molecular barcodes. TCRdb reprocessed the 5' RACE reads via MiXCR and lists one record per CDR3 protein. The repertoire includes a few hundred thousand distinct CDR3 sequences, about 11% of them detected once, and 5.5% to 8% sits in the top ten. The V gene is TRBV5-1, the J gene TRBJ1-1; D unresolved. This receptor was taken from a male donor with ankylosing spondylitis or in good health (not recorded which). The sample consisted of blood, either unsorted or a sorted T cell fraction (not recorded which). DNA of the CDR3: TGCGCCAGCAGCTTGGTCCCACAGTCGAACACTGAAGCTTTCTTT. Its translation is CASSLVPQSNTEAFF. Variable domain in full (rest from reference TRBV5-1 and TRBJ1-1): KAGVTQTPRYLIKTRGQQVTLSCSPISGHRSVSWYQQTPGQGLQFLFEYFSETQRNKGNFPGRFSGRQFSNSRSEMNVSTLELGDSALYLCASSLVPQSNTEAFFGQGTRLTVV.